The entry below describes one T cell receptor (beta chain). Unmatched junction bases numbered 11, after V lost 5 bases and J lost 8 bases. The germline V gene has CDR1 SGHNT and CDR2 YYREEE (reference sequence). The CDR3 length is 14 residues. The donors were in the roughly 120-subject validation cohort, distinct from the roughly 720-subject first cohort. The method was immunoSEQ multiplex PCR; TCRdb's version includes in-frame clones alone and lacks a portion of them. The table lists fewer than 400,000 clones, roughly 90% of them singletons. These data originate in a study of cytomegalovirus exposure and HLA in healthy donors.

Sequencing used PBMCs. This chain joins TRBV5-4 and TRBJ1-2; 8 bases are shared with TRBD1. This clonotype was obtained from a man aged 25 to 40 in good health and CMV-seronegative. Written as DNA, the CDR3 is TGTGCCAGCAGTCCACCAGGGGGCCTCGGAGGCTACACCTTC. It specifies CASSPPGGLGGYTF.